The 10 T cell receptor beta chains below all came from one sample that was sequenced in a study of regulatory T cells in long-lasting Graves disease. The TCR beta library used iRepertoire HTBI primers with Arm-PCR amplification of CDR3. TCRdb reanalysed the multiplex PCR reads using MiXCR and keeps one entry per CDR3 protein. The sample includes 410,000 or so distinct CDR3 sequences, 15% of them seen just once. This sample's time point: newly diagnosed GD, antithyroid drugs for less than 3 months. The TCR library was prepared using RNA isolated from PBMCs. These data are also associated with another study on T cells in Graves' hyperthyroidism and ophthalmopathy.

Sequences were derived from peripheral blood mononuclear cells (PBMCs), sampled at new diagnosis, from a patient treated with antithyroid drugs. These receptor sequences come from a young woman with Graves disease.

The chain uses TRBV12-3 or TRBV12-4 and TRBJ1-6; D is possibly TRBD1 (5 bases). This CDR3 comprises 15 residues. V lost 3 bases and J lost 8, with 14 bases in between. CDR3 amino acids: CASSFDGAPYSPLHF. CDR3 nucleotide sequence: TGTGCCAGCAGTTTTGACGGGGCCCCTTATTCACCCCTCCACTTT.

Notes on this clonotype: The junction departs from the called germline gene at one end, perhaps through a read error. The chain employs TRBV9 and TRBJ1-1, with TRBD1 matching over 7 bases. This CDR3 has 16 residues. Per the germline V gene, CDR1 is SGDLS and CDR2 is YYNGEE. The CDR3 region has the DNA TGTGCCAGCAGCGTAGAAGCGACAGGGACGTTCTCTGAAGCTTCCTTT. Amino acid sequence: CASSVEATGTFSEASF.

The sample holds many counts of this clonotype. This chain uses TRBV24-1 with TRBJ1-1; the D gene is possibly TRBD1 (6 bases). In germline, CDR1 is KGHDR, CDR2 SFDVKD. The CDR3 runs to 14 residues. Trimming removed 3 bases at V and 11 bases at J, with 18 bases between. The CDR3 nucleotides are TGTGCCACCAGTGATGCCACAGGGCAAAGGGGGGCTTTCTTT. It specifies CATSDATGQRGAFF.

As for this clonotype: With a much larger clone just one base away, this may be a read error. The rearrangement uses TRBV11-2 and TRBJ1-6; D call uncertain. Trimming removed 5 bases from V and 0 bases from J, with 11 bases in between. The CDR3 runs to 16 residues. The germline gives CDR1 SGHAT, CDR2 FQNNGV. DNA for the CDR3: TGTGCCAGCAGCCTCGGGGTTAGCTCCTATAATTCACCCCTCCACTTT. It translates to CASSLGVSSYNSPLHF. Combining the CDR3 with reference TRBV11-2 and TRBJ1-6 gives the whole variable domain EAGVAQSPRYKIIEKRQSVAFWCNPISGHATLYWYQQILGQGPKLLIQFQNNGVVDDSQLPKDRFSAERLKGVDSTLKIQPAKLEDSAVYLCASSLGVSSYNSPLHFGNGTRLTVT.

This clonotype was seen a handful of times. The V and J genes are TRBV9 and TRBJ2-3; D not resolved. The CDR3 totals 12 residues. Germline CDR1 reads SGDLS; CDR2 reads YYNGEE. Trimming removed 3 bases from V and 8 bases from J, with 10 bases in between. The CDR3 bases are TGTGCCAGCAGCGCGCACCCACTTACGCAGTATTTT. Translating it yields CASSAHPLTQYF.

This chain connects TRBV4-1 to TRBJ2-3; 10 nucleotides align to TRBD2. This CDR3 has 16 residues. Germline V gene sequence: CDR1 MGHRA, CDR2 YSYEKL. J lost 4 bases, V lost 4 bases, and 8 bases had no gene match. The CDR3 loop is CASSLPLAGDSDTQYF. For the CDR3, the DNA is TGCGCCAGCAGCCTGCCCCTAGCGGGAGACTCAGATACGCAGTATTTT.

This clonotype was seen repeatedly, ten times or more. The V call is TRBV6-5, the J call TRBJ2-7; D remains ambiguous. Trimming stripped 1 base from V and 0 bases from J, with 7 bases between. This CDR3 contains 14 residues. CDR1 is MNHEY, CDR2 SVGAGI, per germline. For the CDR3, the DNA is TGTGCCAGCAGTTACTTATCAGGCTCCTACGAGCAGTACTTC. Residues: CASSYLSGSYEQYF.

In this sample, this clonotype turned up many times. V usage is TRBV12-3 or TRBV12-4 and J usage is TRBJ1-4; D not certain. Trimming took 3 bases from V and 8 from J, leaving 10 bases between them. The CDR3 is made up of 13 amino acids. The CDR3, as DNA: TGTGCCAGCAGTTTGCAGGTGGCGGAAAAACTGTTTTTT. Encoded protein: CASSLQVAEKLFF.

This clonotype was seen a few times. V gene TRBV14 combines with J gene TRBJ2-1; a possible D gene is TRBD1 (6 bases). This CDR3 is built from 14 residues. Germline loops: CDR1 SGHDN, CDR2 FVKESK. The V and J ends lost 3 bases and 2 bases respectively, with 8 bases between them. The CDR3 protein is CASSHRGTYNEQFF. In DNA form, the CDR3 reads TGTGCCAGCAGCCACAGGGGCACCTACAATGAGCAGTTCTTC.

This clonotype appeared a few times. Since no conserved phenylalanine or tryptophan closes the CDR3, a read error is the likely cause. This sequence joins TRBV5-1 and TRBJ2-7; TRBD2 aligns across 7 bases. CDR1 is SGHRS, CDR2 YFSETQ, per germline. The trim removed 4 bases at V and 4 bases at J, leaving 8 bases unmatched. The CDR3 is 14 amino acids. CDR3 loop: CASSPAERGYEQYL. CDR3 coding DNA: TGCGCCAGCAGCCCTGCCGAGCGGGGTTACGAGCAGTACCTC.